The rows below give T cell receptor beta chains drawn from one sample of a study of regulatory T cells in long-lasting Graves disease. MiXCR was run by TCRdb on the multiplex PCR reads, yielding one entry per CDR3 protein. The sample includes about 460,000 distinct CDR3 sequences, roughly 15% of them seen just once. The same data also went into a second study, on T cells in Graves' hyperthyroidism and ophthalmopathy.

Source: peripheral blood mononuclear cells (PBMCs), taken at new diagnosis, from a patient treated with antithyroid drugs. These receptors originate from a woman between 45 and 60 years old with Graves disease. Both conserved end residues are part of each CDR3. The D gene is left open where the match is weak. Part of the rows lack a size; the others show once, few, many or a class for expanded clones.

J	D	V	size	CDR3	DNA
TRBJ2-5	.	TRBV3-1	many	CASSPGQWDQETQYF	TGTGCCAGCAGCCCCGGACAGTGGGACCAAGAGACCCAGTACTTC
TRBJ1-3	TRBD1	TRBV19	.	CASRQGYSGNTIYF	TGTGCCAGTCGACAGGGCTACTCTGGAAACACCATATATTTT
TRBJ2-1	.	TRBV28	many	CASSLLINEQFF	TGTGCCAGCAGTTTATTGATCAATGAGCAGTTCTTC
TRBJ2-7	TRBD1	TRBV28	many	CASSRGTGFAYEQYF	TGTGCCAGCAGCAGAGGGACAGGGTTCGCCTACGAGCAGTACTTC
TRBJ2-7	.	TRBV4-1	.	CASSQDWDMSSYEQYF	TGCGCCAGCAGCCAAGATTGGGACATGAGCTCCTACGAGCAGTACTTC
TRBJ1-1	TRBD1	TRBV12-3/TRBV12-4	many	CASTGTAVLNTEAFF	TGTGCCAGCACCGGGACAGCTGTTTTGAACACTGAAGCTTTCTTT
TRBJ2-2	.	TRBV28	many	CASSRNRDTGELFF	TGTGCCAGCAGCCGCAATAGAGACACCGGGGAGCTGTTTTTT
TRBJ2-1	.	TRBV5-5	many	CASSTIGGGFYNEQFF	TGTGCCAGCAGCACCATAGGTGGAGGCTTCTACAATGAGCAGTTCTTC
TRBJ2-1	TRBD1	TRBV9	few	CASSRDRNYNEQFF	TGTGCCAGCAGCCGGGACAGAAACTACAATGAGCAGTTCTTC
TRBJ2-3	TRBD2	TRBV7-9	many	CASTWGLAGVLDTQYF	TGTGCCAGCACTTGGGGACTAGCGGGAGTTCTAGATACGCAGTATTTT
TRBJ2-7	TRBD1	TRBV11-2	many	CASSLAGTGPSYEQYF	TGTGCCAGCAGCTTAGCTGGGACAGGGCCTTCCTACGAGCAGTACTTC
TRBJ2-3	.	TRBV6-1	many	CATDVGADTQYF	TGTGCCACCGATGTGGGGGCAGATACGCAGTATTTT
TRBJ2-6	.	TRBV2	.	CASSAESGANVLTF	TGTGCCAGCAGTGCGGAGTCTGGGGCCAACGTCCTGACTTTC
TRBJ1-6	TRBD1	TRBV5-1	many	CASSQGQDNSPLHF	TGCGCCAGCAGCCAGGGACAGGACAATTCACCCCTCCACTTT
TRBJ2-7	.	TRBV4-1	.	CASSQQRTSSYEQYF	TGCGCCAGCAGCCAACAGAGGACGAGCTCCTACGAGCAGTACTTC
TRBJ2-1	TRBD2	TRBV5-1	many	CASSLDLLAGLPNEQFF	TGCGCCAGCAGCTTGGATCTCCTAGCGGGCCTCCCAAATGAGCAGTTCTTC
TRBJ1-2	.	TRBV6-1	many	CASSKIGEGYTF	TGTGCCAGCAGTAAGATCGGTGAAGGCTACACCTTC
TRBJ1-1	.	TRBV28	few	CASPPPRGRINTEAFF	TGTGCCAGCCCCCCACCAAGGGGCCGTATCAACACTGAAGCTTTCTTT
TRBJ1-2	.	TRBV29-1	.	CSVARGPYGYTF	TGCAGCGTGGCCAGGGGCCCCTATGGCTACACCTTC
TRBJ2-3	.	TRBV5-1	.	CASSLVQNTDTQYF	TGCGCCAGCAGCTTGGTTCAGAACACAGATACGCAGTATTTT
TRBJ2-1	TRBD2	TRBV12-3/TRBV12-4	few	CASTSGTTYNEQFF	TGTGCCAGCACCAGCGGGACCACCTACAATGAGCAGTTCTTC
TRBJ2-1	.	TRBV5-8	.	CASSLSEGPYNEQFF	TGCGCCAGCAGTCTCTCTGAGGGACCCTACAATGAGCAGTTCTTC
TRBJ2-1	.	TRBV5-1	many	CASSLDANPYNEQFF	TGCGCCAGCAGCTTGGATGCAAATCCTTACAATGAGCAGTTCTTC
TRBJ2-5	.	TRBV6-1	.	CASRRNTQESQYF	TGTGCCAGCAGGCGAAACACCCAAGAGAGCCAGTACTTC
TRBJ2-1	.	TRBV28	many	CASSLYGAGTYNEQFF	TGTGCCAGCAGTTTATACGGGGCGGGGACCTACAATGAGCAGTTCTTC
TRBJ2-7	TRBD1	TRBV28	few	CASNLQGREQYF	TGTGCCAGCAATCTACAGGGGCGCGAGCAGTACTTC
TRBJ2-5	.	TRBV9	many	CASSVGYQETQYF	TGTGCCAGCAGCGTAGGCTACCAAGAGACCCAGTACTTC
TRBJ2-3	.	TRBV27	many	CASSFWRGSTDTQYF	.
TRBJ2-5	TRBD1	TRBV5-1	.	CASRIWTGGETQYF	TGCGCCAGCAGGATTTGGACAGGGGGGGAGACCCAGTACTTC
TRBJ2-3	.	TRBV9	many	CASSVGGGSTDTQYF	TGTGCCAGCAGCGTAGGTGGCGGGAGCACAGATACGCAGTATTTT
TRBJ1-2	.	TRBV28	many	CASSRSGRREIIYGYTF	TGTGCCAGCAGCCGATCGGGGCGGAGGGAAATAATCTATGGCTACACCTTC
TRBJ2-2	TRBD2	TRBV27	many	CASSLLAGGQAGELFF	TGTGCCAGCAGTTTACTAGCGGGAGGCCAAGCCGGGGAGCTGTTTTTT
TRBJ2-1	TRBD2	TRBV7-2	many	CASSLWTSGDNEQFF	TGTGCCAGCAGCTTATGGACTAGCGGCGACAATGAGCAGTTCTTC
TRBJ2-5	TRBD2	TRBV9	many	CASSVGSAGIQETQYF	TGTGCCAGCAGCGTAGGATCAGCGGGAATCCAAGAGACCCAGTACTTC
TRBJ2-7	.	TRBV15	many	CATSRVQTYEQYF	TGTGCCACCAGCAGAGTTCAGACCTACGAGCAGTACTTC
TRBJ1-5	.	TRBV28	many	CASSTGSGGVRQPQHF	TGTGCCAGCAGCACCGGATCAGGCGGGGTTCGGCAGCCCCAGCATTTT
TRBJ2-2	TRBD2	TRBV2	many	CASLGTSGGTGELFF	TGTGCCAGCCTGGGGACTAGCGGGGGCACCGGGGAGCTGTTTTTT
TRBJ2-7	.	TRBV10-1	many	CASSESGPGGVYEQYF	TGCGCCAGCAGTGAGTCGGGGCCAGGGGGGGTCTACGAGCAGTACTTC
TRBJ2-7	.	TRBV19	.	CASSIRGPYEQYF	TGTGCCAGTAGTATACGCGGCCCCTACGAGCAGTACTTC
TRBJ1-6	.	TRBV5-1	many	CASSLRPNPDSPLHF	TGCGCCAGCAGCTTGCGTCCTAACCCCGATTCACCCCTCCACTTT
TRBJ2-1	TRBD2	TRBV7-2	many	CASSTRLAEYNEQFF	TGTGCCAGCAGCACCCGACTAGCGGAATACAATGAGCAGTTCTTC
TRBJ1-5	.	TRBV18	.	CASSPEGTPQHF	TGTGCCAGCTCACCAGAGGGGACGCCCCAGCATTTT
TRBJ2-7	.	TRBV10-3	many	CAISESPGESSYEQYF	TGTGCCATCAGTGAGTCGCCGGGGGAAAGCTCCTACGAGCAGTACTTC
TRBJ1-5	.	TRBV24-1	many	CATSGGQGLGNQPQHF	TGTGCCACCAGTGGGGGGCAGGGGCTCGGGAATCAGCCCCAGCATTTT
TRBJ1-2	TRBD1	TRBV5-1	.	CASSLVRFGTGGFSHYGYTF	TGCGCCAGCAGCTTGGTGAGGTTCGGGACAGGGGGATTCTCGCACTATGGCTACACCTTC
TRBJ2-1	TRBD2	TRBV24-1	.	CATSEIAGRNEQFF	TGTGCCACCAGTGAAATAGCGGGAAGGAATGAGCAGTTCTTC
TRBJ1-2	.	TRBV7-2	many	CASRPLGGDGYTF	TGTGCCAGCAGGCCGCTGGGAGGGGATGGCTACACCTTC
TRBJ2-5	TRBD2	TRBV27	many	CASSRIGLAGVKQETQYF	TGTGCCAGCAGTCGGATAGGACTAGCGGGAGTCAAGCAAGAGACCCAGTACTTC
TRBJ2-7	.	TRBV5-1	few	CASSLIEIEGYEQYF	TGCGCCAGCAGCTTGATCGAAATCGAGGGATACGAGCAGTACTTC
TRBJ2-2	.	TRBV12-3/TRBV12-4	.	CASDREGASNTGELFF	TGTGCCAGCGACCGGGAAGGGGCATCGAACACCGGGGAGCTGTTTTTT